This T cell receptor (beta chain) was sequenced during a study of beta chain features in type 1 diabetes. Germline V CDR1 and CDR2: LNHNV, YYDKDF (reference sequence). With 2 bases clipped from V and 3 bases from J, the junction kept 4 bases outside the gene matches. The CDR3 consists of 17 residues. Expressed TCRB transcripts got sequenced, as all isolated RNA was reverse transcribed. The protocol was immunoSEQ multiplex PCR, while the TCRdb copy is restricted to in-frame clones and leaves out a portion. In the table there are roughly 150,000 clones, 8.1% of which are singletons. This clone was counted between two and nine times.

The gene calls are TRBV15 and TRBJ2-6, with 10 bases that match TRBD1. This receptor was obtained from a man aged 18 to 29 in good health. Sequencing input: central memory CD4+ T cells from blood. The CDR3 nucleotides read TGTGCCACCAGCAGACGCGGACAGGGGGTTGGGGCCAACGTCCTGACTTTC. It translates to CATSRRGQGVGANVLTF.